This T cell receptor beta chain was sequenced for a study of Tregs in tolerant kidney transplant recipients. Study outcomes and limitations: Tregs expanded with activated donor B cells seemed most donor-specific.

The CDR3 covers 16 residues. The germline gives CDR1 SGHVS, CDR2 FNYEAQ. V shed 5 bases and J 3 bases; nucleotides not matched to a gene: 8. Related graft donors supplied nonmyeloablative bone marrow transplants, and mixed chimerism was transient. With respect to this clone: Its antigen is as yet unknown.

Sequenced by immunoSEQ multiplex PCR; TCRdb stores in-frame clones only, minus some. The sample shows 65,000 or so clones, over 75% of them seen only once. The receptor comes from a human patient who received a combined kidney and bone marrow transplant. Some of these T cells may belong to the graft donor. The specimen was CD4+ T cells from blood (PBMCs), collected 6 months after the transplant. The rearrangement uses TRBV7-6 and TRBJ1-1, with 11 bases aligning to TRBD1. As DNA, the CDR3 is TGTGCCAGCAGCACGAGGACAGGGGGCGGGCACACTGAAGCTTTCTTT. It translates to CASSTRTGGGHTEAFF.